A single sample is the source of the 16 T cell receptor beta chains below, sequenced in a study of blood T cell repertoires in COVID-19. Assay: immunoSEQ multiplex PCR; the TCRdb copy retains only in-frame clones and omits some. The data show roughly 670,000 clones, 80% to 90% seen once. The sample consisted of peripheral blood. The receptors derive from a woman aged 18-29 years with acute or convalescent COVID-19.

This sequence joins TRBV9 and TRBJ1-2, with TRBD1 matching over 10 bases. Trimming cost V 4 bases and J 5 bases; bases outside gene matches: 5. CDR3 length: 14 amino acids. CDR1 is SGDLS, CDR2 YYNGEE, per germline. CDR3 coding DNA: TGTGCCAGCAGCCTCGGACAGGGGGTATATGGCTACACCTTC. Encoded protein: CASSLGQGVYGYTF.

The chain employs TRBV28 and TRBJ1-2, with D hard to call. The ends were cut back, 3 bases at V and 5 bases at J, with 10 bases in the middle. The germline gives CDR1 MDHEN, CDR2 SYDVKM. The CDR3 contains 13 residues. CDR3 DNA sequence: TGTGCCAGCAGTTTGGTGGGAGGGTATGGCTACACCTTC. Protein sequence: CASSLVGGYGYTF.

Only one count was recorded for this clone. This chain joins TRBV5-8 and TRBJ2-3; 9 nucleotides align to TRBD1. The CDR3 consists of 14 residues. CDR1 is SGHTS and CDR2 is YDEGEE in the germline V gene. V dropped 3 bases and J dropped 4; count of bases not matched to a gene: 3. The CDR3 loop is CASSWGQGSDTQYF. The DNA for the CDR3 is TGTGCCAGCAGCTGGGGACAGGGCTCAGATACGCAGTATTTT.

V gene TRBV7-3 combines with J gene TRBJ2-1; 8 nucleotides line up with TRBD2. Germline CDR1 SGHTA, CDR2 FQGTGA. The J segment lost 3 bases and the V segment lost 2 bases, leaving 3 bases of the junction unmatched. The CDR3 is 15 amino acids. This chain's CDR3 is CASSLSSGGYNEQFF. In DNA form, the CDR3 reads TGTGCCAGCAGCTTATCCAGCGGGGGCTACAATGAGCAGTTCTTC.

Points on this clone: The sample contains more than one DNA sequence encoding this CDR3. The genes are TRBV2 and TRBJ1-5; D not certain. The CDR3 runs 13 residues. The germline V gene has CDR1 SNHLY and CDR2 FYNNEI. Trimming cost V 4 bases and J 6 bases, with 10 bases left between them. CDR3 nucleotide sequence: TGTGCCAGCAGTGGGGAGGGTATTCAGCCCCAGCATTTT. Protein product: CASSGEGIQPQHF.

The V call is TRBV7-2, the J call TRBJ1-2; D not resolved. The V end was cut by 7 bases, the J end by 8 bases, with 17 bases between. The CDR3 consists of 13 residues. Germline V lookup: CDR1 SGHTA, CDR2 FQGNSA. The chain's CDR3 is CASTVPSWLGYTF. As DNA, the CDR3 is TGTGCCAGCACCGTCCCCTCGTGGCTGGGCTACACCTTC. The full variable domain, its missing parts supplied by reference TRBV7-2 and TRBJ1-2, is GAGVSQSPSNKVTEKGKDVELRCDPISGHTALYWYRQSLGQGLEFLIYFQGNSAPDKSGLPSDRFSAERTGGSVSTLTIQRTQQEDSAVYLCASTVPSWLGYTFGSGTRLTVV.

This clone has just one count. The V and J genes are TRBV5-1 and TRBJ2-7; 11 nucleotides align to TRBD2. J was trimmed by 3 bases and V by 4 bases; bases with no gene match: 6. The germline CDR1 and CDR2 sequences are SGHRS and YFSETQ. The CDR3 loop spans 15 amino acids. In DNA, the CDR3 is TGCGCCAGCAGCCTGACTAGCGGGGCCCACTACGAGCAGTACTTC. This gives the protein CASSLTSGAHYEQYF.

The sample holds one count of this clone. This chain uses TRBV3-1 (or the pseudogene TRBV3-2) with TRBJ1-2, with TRBD1 matching over 9 bases. The CDR3 is made up of 13 amino acids. Germline loops: CDR1 LGHDT, CDR2 YNNKEL (reference sequence). J gave up 9 bases and V 4 bases, and 6 bases lay outside the gene matches. The CDR3 reads CASSLGTGYSYTF. The CDR3 bases are TGTGCCAGCAGCCTGGGGACAGGGTACAGCTACACCTTC.

V and J are TRBV24-1 and TRBJ2-2; D might be TRBD2 (5 bases). V was shortened by 4 bases and J by 3 bases, with 11 bases between the two germline ends. The CDR3 sequence is 15 residues long. Per the germline V gene, CDR1 is KGHDR and CDR2 is SFDVKD. This CDR3 is CATSDVRGYTGELFF. The CDR3 DNA reads TGTGCCACCAGTGACGTTCGGGGATACACCGGGGAGCTGTTTTTT.

This rearrangement joins TRBV9 to TRBJ2-2; TRBD2 matches 12 bases. The CDR3 extends over 16 amino acids. The trim removed 3 bases at V and 4 bases at J, leaving 4 bases unmatched. CDR1 and CDR2 from the germline V gene are SGDLS and YYNGEE. CDR3 residues: CASSASSGGATGELFF. The CDR3 DNA reads as TGTGCCAGCAGCGCCTCTAGCGGGGGGGCCACCGGGGAGCTGTTTTTT. Full variable domain (missing parts from reference TRBV9 and TRBJ2-2): DSGVTQTPKHLITATGQRVTLRCSPRSGDLSVYWYQQSLDQGLQFLIQYYNGEERAKGNILERFSAQQFPDLHSELNLSSLELGDSALYFCASSASSGGATGELFFGEGSRLTVL.

The CDR3 nucleotides read TGCAGCGTTGAAGATCATGGCGGGGGGAGCTCCTACAATGAGCAGTTCTTC. Protein sequence: CSVEDHGGGSSYNEQFF. The chain carries TRBV29-1 and TRBJ2-1, with TRBD2 identical over 8 bases. Germline-derived CDR1 and CDR2 are SQVTM and ANQGSEA. The CDR3 runs to 17 residues. Trimming removed 0 bases from V and 0 bases from J; junction bases left unmatched: 7.

This sequence joins TRBV11-2 and TRBJ2-1; the match to TRBD1 covers 9 bases. There are 11 residues in the CDR3. Germline loops: CDR1 SGHAT, CDR2 FQNNGV. J was trimmed by 7 bases and V by 10 bases; bases with no gene match: 2. CDR3 region: CATGQGNEQFF. The CDR3 DNA reads TGTGCCACCGGACAGGGGAATGAGCAGTTCTTC.

This clone appeared once. This chain uses TRBV19 with TRBJ1-1; D gene uncertain. Germline CDR1 is LNHDA and CDR2 is SQIVND (reference sequence). V lost 6 bases and J lost 0, with 14 bases in between. The CDR3 covers 15 residues. The CDR3 spells CASSHRSLLNTEAFF. DNA of the CDR3: TGTGCCAGTAGCCATCGGTCTCTCTTGAACACTGAAGCTTTCTTT.

V gene TRBV6-5 combines with J gene TRBJ1-2, with TRBD1 as a possible D gene (6 bases). This CDR3 is built from 14 residues. The germline CDR1 and CDR2 sequences are MNHEY and SVGAGI. Trimming shortened V by 5 bases and J by 8 bases, and 18 bases separated the two germline ends. The CDR3 loop is CASSKRTDPQGYTF. The CDR3, as DNA: TGTGCCAGCAGTAAGAGGACAGACCCACAGGGCTACACCTTC.

The rearrangement uses TRBV2 and TRBJ1-6; 7 nucleotides line up with TRBD1. The CDR3 is made up of 16 amino acids. V lost 10 bases to trimming and J lost 5 bases; unmatched junction nucleotides: 14. Germline-derived CDR1 and CDR2 are SNHLY and FYNNEI. CDR3 residues: CATQLRGGRDNSPLHF. The CDR3 bases are TGTGCCACCCAGCTGAGAGGGGGCAGGGATAATTCACCCCTCCACTTT.

The chain is built from TRBV5-1 and TRBJ1-4; D is perhaps TRBD1 (5 bases). The V end lost 1 base, the J end lost 8 bases, and 15 bases lay between the germline ends. This CDR3 has 15 residues. Germline CDR1 is SGHRS and CDR2 is YFSETQ. As DNA, the CDR3 is TGCGCCAGCAGCTTGTTTGGGGCGGCGGAAGAAAAACTGTTTTTT. It encodes CASSLFGAAEEKLFF.